This T cell receptor beta chain was recovered during a study of shared clonotypes between healthy human individuals. The assay was run at deep level. Using immunoSEQ multiplex PCR, the repertoire was profiled, and TCRdb retains in-frame clones only, with some absent. The sample includes about 710,000 clones, over 60% of them seen just once. CDR1 is ENHRY and CDR2 is SYGVKD in the germline V gene. Trimming removed 0 bases at V and 7 bases at J, with 7 bases between. The CDR3 runs to 13 residues. This clone was seen a few times. Its antigen is not identified. Whole-study results and caveats: Depth of sequencing was expected to influence donor clonotype sharing. Generation of non-shared clonotypes was less probable than generation of clonotypes shared by all four donors. Few donors restricted represented genetic and exposure-history diversity.

The sequenced material came from memory CD4+ T cells sorted from blood. Subset in this sample: CD45RA-negative fraction. The chain is built from TRBV10-3 and TRBJ1-5; D remains unclear. The clonotype was recovered from a woman in her twenties or thirties in good health. The CDR3 loop reads CAISESRGQPQHF. The CDR3 DNA reads as TGTGCCATCAGTGAGTCTCGGGGACAGCCCCAGCATTTT.